Below are 17 T cell receptor beta chains sequenced from a single sample in a study of cytomegalovirus exposure and HLA in healthy donors. PCR used 60 Vbeta primers and 13 Jbeta primers. Method: immunoSEQ multiplex PCR; TCRdb's copy keeps in-frame clones and lacks some. The data contain 150,000 to 200,000 clones, 80% to 90% of them singletons. Sequencing input: PBMCs. The origin of the receptors is a man between 18 and 29 years old in good health and CMV-seropositive.

The rearrangement joins TRBV7-8 to TRBJ1-2; a weak D match, TRBD1 (5 bases). Trimming removed 5 bases from V and 5 bases from J, with 18 bases in between. The CDR3 is 15 amino acids. Per the germline V gene, CDR1 is SGHVS and CDR2 is FQNEAQ. The CDR3 is CASSLLRGTDYGYTF. CDR3 nucleotides: TGTGCCAGCAGCCTTCTTAGGGGAACAGATTATGGCTACACCTTC.

The CDR3 sequence is CASSSFGAGAYEQYF. The CDR3 bases are TGCGCCAGCAGCTCCTTTGGGGCAGGAGCCTACGAGCAGTACTTC. V usage is TRBV5-1 and J usage is TRBJ2-7; TRBD1 might be the D (5 bases). The CDR3 is made up of 15 amino acids. The germline V and J ends were trimmed by 3 bases and 2 bases, with 15 bases remaining between them. The germline V gene encodes CDR1 SGHRS and CDR2 YFSETQ. Full variable domain (outside the CDR3, taken from reference TRBV5-1 and TRBJ2-7): KAGVTQTPRYLIKTRGQQVTLSCSPISGHRSVSWYQQTPGQGLQFLFEYFSETQRNKGNFPGRFSGRQFSNSRSEMNVSTLELGDSALYLCASSSFGAGAYEQYFGPGTRLTVT.

V and J are TRBV19 and TRBJ1-6; unclear D gene. Germline CDR1 LNHDA, CDR2 SQIVND (reference sequence). V lost 3 bases and J lost 8, with 5 bases in between. The length of the CDR3 is 12 residues. CDR3 sequence (DNA): TGTGCCAGTAGTATGGCCGATTCACCCCTCCACTTT. Its translation is CASSMADSPLHF.

The V and J genes are TRBV9 and TRBJ2-7; 12 bases align to TRBD2. The germline gives CDR1 SGDLS, CDR2 YYNGEE. V was clipped by 3 bases and J by 6 bases; unmatched bases: 10. This CDR3 has 16 residues. This chain's CDR3 is CASSATSSGGAGEQYF. CDR3 bases: TGTGCCAGCAGCGCGACGTCTAGCGGGGGGGCCGGCGAGCAGTACTTC.

This chain uses TRBV19 with TRBJ2-2, with D possibly matching TRBD1 (6 bases). Germline values: CDR1 LNHDA, CDR2 SQIVND (reference sequence). CDR3 length equals 16 residues. With 4 bases removed from V and 5 bases from J, the gap between germline ends came to 17 bases. CDR3 sequence reads: CASSTLKRTATGELFF. DNA for the CDR3: TGTGCCAGTAGTACTCTTAAGAGGACAGCAACCGGGGAGCTGTTTTTT.

The sample holds one count of this clone. V is TRBV5-1 and J is TRBJ2-7, with D maybe TRBD1 (5 bases). V lost 0 bases to trimming and J lost 3 bases, with 10 bases between them. Germline CDR1 reads SGHRS; CDR2 reads YFSETQ. The CDR3 runs to 14 residues. CDR3 residues: CASSLVGAYYEQYF. The CDR3 DNA reads TGCGCCAGCAGCTTGGTTGGGGCCTACTACGAGCAGTACTTC.

The genes are TRBV5-6 and TRBJ1-1, with D possibly TRBD1 on 5 matching bases. The CDR3 extends over 15 amino acids. Germline CDR1 reads SGHDT; CDR2 reads YYEEEE. Trimming shortened V by 4 bases and J by 0 bases, and 13 bases separated the two germline ends. DNA of the CDR3: TGTGCCAGCAGCCCCGCCCCGACAGTGAACACTGAAGCTTTCTTT. Its translation is CASSPAPTVNTEAFF.

The chain employs TRBV6-5 and TRBJ1-2; D might be TRBD1 (5 bases). CDR1 is MNHEY and CDR2 is SVGAGI in the germline V gene. V lost 7 bases, J lost 3 bases, and 15 bases lay in between. The CDR3 is made up of 14 amino acids. The DNA of the CDR3 is TGTGCCAGCAAAACTTCAGGGTTTTACTATGGCTACACCTTC. Its translation: CASKTSGFYYGYTF.

This clone was counted between two and nine times. CDR3 sequence: CASSPQDRRPYEQYF. CDR3 in DNA: TGTGCCAGCAGCCCCCAGGACAGACGGCCCTACGAGCAGTACTTC. The chain is built from TRBV7-9 and TRBJ2-7; tentatively, D is TRBD1 (6 bases). From germline, CDR1 is SEHNR and CDR2 FQNEAQ (reference sequence). The V end lost 5 bases, the J end lost 2 bases, and 16 bases lay between the germline ends. The CDR3 runs 15 residues.

The V gene is TRBV4-3, the J gene TRBJ2-7, with TRBD2 matching 10 bases. J lost 3 bases, V lost 5 bases, and 4 bases had no gene match. The length of the CDR3 is 14 residues. Per the germline V gene, CDR1 is LGHNA and CDR2 is YSLEER. The CDR3 region is CASSVAGGNYEQYF. CDR3 nucleotide sequence: TGCGCCAGCAGCGTAGCGGGGGGCAACTACGAGCAGTACTTC.

This clone has only one observation. This sequence joins TRBV2 and TRBJ1-6; D might be TRBD1 (5 bases). Germline V gene lookup returns CDR1 SNHLY and CDR2 FYNNEI. The CDR3 has 13 residues. Trimming removed 11 bases from V and 6 bases from J, with 14 bases in between. This CDR3 is CAGAGESNSPLHF. CDR3 nucleotides: TGTGCCGGGGCGGGGGAGTCTAATTCACCCCTCCACTTT.

V and J are TRBV30 and TRBJ2-2, with D possibly TRBD2 on 6 matching bases. CDR3 length: 16 residues. V lost 4 bases and J 1 base, leaving 16 bases between the germline ends. In germline, CDR1 is GTSNPN, CDR2 SVGIG (reference sequence). This chain's CDR3 is CAWNQDGGRNTGELFF. In DNA form, the CDR3 reads TGTGCCTGGAACCAGGACGGAGGGCGGAACACCGGGGAGCTGTTTTTT.

The V and J genes are TRBV5-5 and TRBJ2-5, with D perhaps matching TRBD2 (6 bases). Germline CDR1 SGHKS, CDR2 YYEKEE (reference sequence). The germline V and J ends were trimmed by 4 bases and 5 bases, with 12 bases remaining between them. The CDR3 spans 13 residues. The CDR3 coding sequence is TGTGCCAGCAGCAGGAGGAGGGGCGAGACCCAGTACTTC. It is translated as CASSRRRGETQYF.

The chain has TRBV5-1 and TRBJ2-5; tentatively, D is TRBD1 (6 bases). Germline V CDR1 and CDR2: SGHRS, YFSETQ. CDR3 length: 13 amino acids. The V end was cut by 4 bases, the J end by 5 bases, with 12 bases between. CDR3 amino acids: CASSEQGWETQYF. The CDR3, as DNA: TGCGCCAGCAGCGAACAGGGTTGGGAGACCCAGTACTTC.

The rearrangement links TRBV20-1 to TRBJ2-7; 8 bases are a match to TRBD1. Trimming cost V 6 bases and J 3 bases; bases outside gene matches: 1. The CDR3 spans 11 residues. Germline V gene data show CDR1 as DFQATT and CDR2 as SNEGSKA (reference sequence). The CDR3 region is CSADRGYEQYF. In nucleotides, the CDR3 is TGCAGTGCCGACAGGGGCTACGAGCAGTACTTC.

Notes on this clone: The same CDR3 arises from other DNA sequences in this sample as well. The chain joins TRBV5-4 to TRBJ1-6; TRBD1 is a possible D gene (5 bases). Per the germline V gene, CDR1 is SGHNT and CDR2 is YYREEE (reference sequence). The CDR3 sequence is 13 residues long. CDR3 loop: CAREGHGNSPLHF. The CDR3 DNA sequence: TGTGCGAGAGAAGGACATGGGAATTCACCCCTCCACTTT. Filled out from reference TRBV5-4 and TRBJ1-6, the complete variable domain reads ETGVTQSPTHLIKTRGQQVTLRCSSQSGHNTVSWYQQALGQGPQFIFQYYREEENGRGNFPPRFSGLQFPNYSSELNVNALELDDSALYLCAREGHGNSPLHFGNGTRLTVT.

The chain carries TRBV9 and TRBJ2-6; TRBD2 is a possible D gene (5 bases). CDR3 length: 17 amino acids. Trimming took 0 bases from V and 0 from J, leaving 10 bases between them. Germline V CDR1 and CDR2: SGDLS, YYNGEE. The CDR3 reads CASSVASRSSGANVLTF. CDR3 DNA sequence: TGTGCCAGCAGCGTAGCTAGCCGAAGCTCTGGGGCCAACGTCCTGACTTTC.